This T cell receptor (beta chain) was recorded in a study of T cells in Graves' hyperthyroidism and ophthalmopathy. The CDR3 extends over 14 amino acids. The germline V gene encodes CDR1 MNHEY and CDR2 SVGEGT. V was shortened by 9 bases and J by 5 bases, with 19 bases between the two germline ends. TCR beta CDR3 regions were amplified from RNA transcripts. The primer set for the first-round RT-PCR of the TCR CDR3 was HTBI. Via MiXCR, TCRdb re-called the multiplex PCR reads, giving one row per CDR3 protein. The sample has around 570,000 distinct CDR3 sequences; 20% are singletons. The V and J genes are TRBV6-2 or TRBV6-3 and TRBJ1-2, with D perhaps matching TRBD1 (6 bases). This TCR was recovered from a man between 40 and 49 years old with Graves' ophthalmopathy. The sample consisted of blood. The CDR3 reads CASLQLGTSYGYTF. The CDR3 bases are TGTGCCAGTCTTCAACTCGGGACATCTTATGGCTACACCTTC.